This TCR beta chain derives from a study of patients and donors after allogeneic stem cell transplantation (TCRdb year 2020). Receptor amplification or capture employed RT-PCR. This sample was sequenced with a NextSeq 550. TCRdb reprocessing: public reads trimmed at Q25 with fastp, clones called with MiXCR, in-frame beta chains kept. Rows are unified per CDR3 protein, each entry keeping the most common DNA and genes. This sample is represented by about a million distinct CDR3 sequences; about 20% of them were singletons. 5% to 6.5% of the sample rests with the top ten. At the junction V is shortened by 6 bases and J by 0 bases, with 15 bases in between. Taken from cysteine to phenylalanine, the CDR3 has 15 residues. Only the CDR3 portion is preserved as DNA: 45 bases, with reading frame beginning at the first base. CDR1 and CDR2 (MNHNS, SASEGT) derive from the germline V gene. Points on this clonotype: Its antigen is unknown. Nothing much larger sits one base from this clone, and base qualities are not available.

The receptor was isolated from a human donor who was either an allogeneic HSCT recipient or a stem cell or donor lymphocyte infusion donor (not recorded which). It is not recorded whose cells these are; they may come from a transplant donor. The chain couples TRBV6-1 to TRBJ2-7; no D gene can be assigned with confidence. The specimen sequenced was blood, either unsorted or a sorted T cell fraction (not recorded which). The bases read TGTGCCAGCAGCCGCCAAAGGGCGGCCTCCTACGAGCAGTACTTC. Its coded protein is CASSRQRAASYEQYF.